This entry features one T cell receptor beta chain sequence. Its antigen is unknown. Treatment here: treatment-naive control, cytoreductive nephrectomy. Control samples are tumors resected by cytoreductive nephrectomy without prior radiation. CDR1 and CDR2 (germline): SEHNR, FQNEAQ (reference sequence). The CDR3 has 13 amino acids. V lost 5 bases and J lost 3, with 11 bases in between. This sample was included in a study of radiation and T cells in renal cell carcinoma. The method was immunoSEQ multiplex PCR; TCRdb's version includes in-frame clones alone and lacks a portion of them. The data show 8,000 to 8,500 clones, with less than 70% seen just once and 20% held by the top ten. Study-wide results and caveats: Tumor samples were small regions of approximately 1.1 g.

Sequenced material: tumor tissue, taken from a patient whose treatment was nephrectomy without radiotherapy. The chain couples TRBV7-9 to TRBJ2-7; TRBD2 might be the D (5 bases). The origin of this receptor is a man between 60 and 75 years old with renal cell carcinoma. CDR3 bases: TGTGCCAGCAGCCCGCCGGGGTTCTACGAGCAGTACTTC. This encodes CASSPPGFYEQYF. The full variable domain, in which reference TRBV7-9 and TRBJ2-7 provide the parts outside the CDR3, is DTGVSQNPRHKITKRGQNVTFRCDPISEHNRLYWYRQTLGQGPEFLTYFQNEAQLEKSRLLSDRFSAERPKGSFSTLEIQRTEQGDSAMYLCASSPPGFYEQYFGPGTRLTVT.